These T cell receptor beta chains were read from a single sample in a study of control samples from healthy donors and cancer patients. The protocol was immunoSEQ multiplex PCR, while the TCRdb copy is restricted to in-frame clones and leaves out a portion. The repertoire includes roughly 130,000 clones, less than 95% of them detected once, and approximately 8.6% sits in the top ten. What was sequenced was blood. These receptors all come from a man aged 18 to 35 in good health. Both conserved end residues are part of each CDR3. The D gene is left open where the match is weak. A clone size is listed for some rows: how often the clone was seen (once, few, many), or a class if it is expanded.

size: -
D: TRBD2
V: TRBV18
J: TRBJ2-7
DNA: TGTGCCAGCACATCCGGGACTAGCGGGGAGAGGTACGAGCAGTACTTC
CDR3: CASTSGTSGERYEQYF

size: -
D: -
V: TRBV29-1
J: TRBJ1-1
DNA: TGCAGCGTTGAATTCCTGCTGAACACTGAAGCTTTCTTT
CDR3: CSVEFLLNTEAFF

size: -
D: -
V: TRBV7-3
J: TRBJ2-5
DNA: TGTGCCAGCAGCTTGGGACCAAAAGAGACCCAGTACTTC
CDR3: CASSLGPKETQYF

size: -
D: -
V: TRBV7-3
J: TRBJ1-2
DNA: TGTGCCAGCAGCTTAAACGAAGGAAGTGGCTACACCTTC
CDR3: CASSLNEGSGYTF

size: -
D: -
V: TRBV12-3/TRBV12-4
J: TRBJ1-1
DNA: TGTGCCAGCACCATACCAGGGAACACTGAAGCTTTCTTT
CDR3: CASTIPGNTEAFF

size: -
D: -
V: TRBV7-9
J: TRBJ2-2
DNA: TGTGCCAGCAGCGATTCGTTTCCCGGGGAGCTGTTTTTT
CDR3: CASSDSFPGELFF

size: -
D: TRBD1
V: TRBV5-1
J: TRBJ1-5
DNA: TGCGCCAGCAGCTCACTGACAGGGAAGAGCAATCAGCCCCAGCATTTT
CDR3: CASSSLTGKSNQPQHF

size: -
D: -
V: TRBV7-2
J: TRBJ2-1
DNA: TGTGCCAGCAGCTTAGCACACCGGGTCTCCTACAATGAGCAGTTCTTC
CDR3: CASSLAHRVSYNEQFF

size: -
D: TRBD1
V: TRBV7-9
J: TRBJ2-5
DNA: TGTGCCAGCAGCGATGGACAGGGAGAGACCCAGTACTTC
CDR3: CASSDGQGETQYF

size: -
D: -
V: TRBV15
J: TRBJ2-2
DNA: TGTGCCACCGGCATACAGGGTTCCGGGGAGCTGTTTTTT
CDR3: CATGIQGSGELFF

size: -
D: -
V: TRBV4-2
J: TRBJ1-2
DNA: TGTGCCAGCAGCCAAGATCTAACAGGGCCCCACTATGGCTACACCTTC
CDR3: CASSQDLTGPHYGYTF

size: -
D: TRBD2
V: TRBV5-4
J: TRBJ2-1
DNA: TGTGCCAGCAGCTTGTCGGGGACTAGTCACAATGAGCAGTTCTTC
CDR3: CASSLSGTSHNEQFF

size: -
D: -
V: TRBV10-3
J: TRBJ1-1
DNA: TGTGCCATCAGTGAGTTCAGGGGTGGAACTGAAGCTTTCTTT
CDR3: CAISEFRGGTEAFF

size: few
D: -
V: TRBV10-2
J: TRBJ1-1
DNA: TGCGCCAGCAGTGATTTAATCACGGATGAAGCTTTCTTT
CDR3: CASSDLITDEAFF

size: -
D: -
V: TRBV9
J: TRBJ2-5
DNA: TGTGCCAGCAGCGTAGATGTGGGCGAGACCCAGTACTTC
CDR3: CASSVDVGETQYF

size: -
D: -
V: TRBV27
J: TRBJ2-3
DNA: TGTGCCAGCAGTTCCAGACCCCGCTCGGACCGAAGGACAGATACGCAGTATTTT
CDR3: CASSSRPRSDRRTDTQYF

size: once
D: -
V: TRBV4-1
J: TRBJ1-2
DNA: TGCGCCAGCAGCCTGGGGACCGCGGCTAACTATGGCTACACCTTC
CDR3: CASSLGTAANYGYTF

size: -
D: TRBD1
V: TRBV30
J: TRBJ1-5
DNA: TGTGCCTGGAGTGTAGGGGGGCAGGGGGATCAGCCCCAGCATTTT
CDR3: CAWSVGGQGDQPQHF

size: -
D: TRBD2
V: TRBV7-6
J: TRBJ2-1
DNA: TGTGCCAGCAGCTTGCTAGCGGGGGGCCAAAACAATGAGCAGTTCTTC
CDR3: CASSLLAGGQNNEQFF

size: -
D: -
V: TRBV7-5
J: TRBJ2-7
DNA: TGTGTCAGAAGCTTAAACGGGGAGACCTACGAGCAGTACTTC
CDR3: CVRSLNGETYEQYF

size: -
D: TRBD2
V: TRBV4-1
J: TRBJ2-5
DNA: TGCGCCAGCAGCCAAGATACCCCCACTAGCGGGGGGCACCAAGAGACCCAGTACTTC
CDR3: CASSQDTPTSGGHQETQYF

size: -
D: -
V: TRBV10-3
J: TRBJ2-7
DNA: TGTGCCATCAGTGAACGAGGACAAGAACACGAGCAGTACTTC
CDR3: CAISERGQEHEQYF

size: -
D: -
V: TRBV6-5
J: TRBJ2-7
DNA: TGTGCCAGCAGTTACTCCCGCCCCGGGGGTGCCTACGAGCAGTACTTC
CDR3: CASSYSRPGGAYEQYF

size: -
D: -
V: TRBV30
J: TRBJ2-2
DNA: TGTGCCTGGAGTCAGGGTGGATCCGGGGAGCTGTTTTTT
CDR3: CAWSQGGSGELFF

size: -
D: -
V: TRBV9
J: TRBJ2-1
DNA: TGTGCCAGCAGCTTGTCGGGGGCCGATCCTGAGCAGTTCTTC
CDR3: CASSLSGADPEQFF

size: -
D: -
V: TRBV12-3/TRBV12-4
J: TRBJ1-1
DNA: TGTGCCAGCAGTTTGGGCTCTTCCAAAGCTTTCTTT
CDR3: CASSLGSSKAFF

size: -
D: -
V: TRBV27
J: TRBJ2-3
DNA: TGTGCCAGCAGTTTATCGGGCACAGATACGCAGTATTTT
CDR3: CASSLSGTDTQYF

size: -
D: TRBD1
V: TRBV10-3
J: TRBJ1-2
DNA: TGTGCCATCAGTGCCCTGAGGACAGGTAGAGACTATGGCTACACCTTC
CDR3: CAISALRTGRDYGYTF

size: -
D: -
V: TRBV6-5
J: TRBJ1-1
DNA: TGTGCCAGCACCCAGGACGGAAACACTGAAGCTTTCTTT
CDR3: CASTQDGNTEAFF

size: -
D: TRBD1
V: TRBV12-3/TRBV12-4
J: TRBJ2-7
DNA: TGTGCCAGCAGTTTGGGGACAGGGCAGACGTACTTC
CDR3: CASSLGTGQTYF

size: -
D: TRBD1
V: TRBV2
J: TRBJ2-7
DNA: TGTGCCAGCAGTGTCCCGGGACAGGGGTACGAGCAGTACTTC
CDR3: CASSVPGQGYEQYF

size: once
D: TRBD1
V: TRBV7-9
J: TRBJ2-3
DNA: TGTGCCAGCAGCTCGCAGGACAGGACCCCCTTCACAGATACGCAGTATTTT
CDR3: CASSSQDRTPFTDTQYF

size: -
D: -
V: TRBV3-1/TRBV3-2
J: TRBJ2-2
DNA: TGTGCCAGCAGCCCGCTCAGCACCGGGGAGCTGTTTTTT
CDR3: CASSPLSTGELFF

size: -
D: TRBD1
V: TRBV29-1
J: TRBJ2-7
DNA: TGCAGCGTTGAAAGGACAGGGGGGTCCGAGCAGTACTTC
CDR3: CSVERTGGSEQYF

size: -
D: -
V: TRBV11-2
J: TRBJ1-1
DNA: TGTGCCAGCAGCCAGGGTCCGCCCTGGGGGACTGAAGCTTTCTTT
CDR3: CASSQGPPWGTEAFF

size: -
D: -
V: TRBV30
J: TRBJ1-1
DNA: TGTGCCTGGAGTACAGGAACGAACACTGAAGCTTTCTTT
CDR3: CAWSTGTNTEAFF

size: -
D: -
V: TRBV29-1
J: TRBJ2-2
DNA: TGCAGCGTTGATTCCGGGACTCATTCCGGGGAGCTGTTTTTT
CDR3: CSVDSGTHSGELFF

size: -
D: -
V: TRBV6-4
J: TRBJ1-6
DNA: TGTGCCAGCAGTAGGGGGGAGGAGGATTCACCCCTCCACTTT
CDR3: CASSRGEEDSPLHF

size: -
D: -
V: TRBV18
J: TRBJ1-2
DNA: TGTGCCAGCTCACCACGCGACAGGATCTATGGCTACACCTTC
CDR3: CASSPRDRIYGYTF

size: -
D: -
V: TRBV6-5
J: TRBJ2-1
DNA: TGTGCCAGCACCGGACAGTCGGGAAACAATGAGCAGTTCTTC
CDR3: CASTGQSGNNEQFF

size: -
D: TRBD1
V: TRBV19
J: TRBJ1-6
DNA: TGTGCCAGTAGTTACGGGACAGCGTATAATTCACCCCTCCACTTT
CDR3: CASSYGTAYNSPLHF

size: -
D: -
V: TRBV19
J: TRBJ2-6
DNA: TGTGCCAGTAGTATGCACAGGGTGAGCGGGGCCAACGTCCTGACTTTC
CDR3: CASSMHRVSGANVLTF

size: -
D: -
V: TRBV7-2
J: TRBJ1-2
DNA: TGTGCCATTAAGAGGCTTGACTATGGCTACACCTTC
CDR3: CAIKRLDYGYTF

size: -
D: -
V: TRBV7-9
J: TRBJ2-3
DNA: TGTGCCAGCAGCTTAGGAGGGGGGGTTGATACGCAGTATTTT
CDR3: CASSLGGGVDTQYF

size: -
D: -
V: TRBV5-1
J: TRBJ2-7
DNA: TGCGCCAGCAGCTCGGGAGTAGCACCGGGAGAGCAGTACTTC
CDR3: CASSSGVAPGEQYF

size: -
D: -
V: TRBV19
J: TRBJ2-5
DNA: TGTGCCAGTAGTATTGGGGACTACCAAGAGACCCAGTACTTC
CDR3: CASSIGDYQETQYF

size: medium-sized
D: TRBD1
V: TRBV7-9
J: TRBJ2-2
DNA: TGTGCCAGCAGCTTCCGACAGGGGGCGAACACCGGGGAGCTGTTTTTT
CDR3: CASSFRQGANTGELFF

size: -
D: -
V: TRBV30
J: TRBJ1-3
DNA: TGTGCCTGGACTGGACCCACAGGGCTTGGAAACACCATATATTTT
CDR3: CAWTGPTGLGNTIYF

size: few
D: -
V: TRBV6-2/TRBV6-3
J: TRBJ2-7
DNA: TGTGCCAGCAGCTTGGACGTAGGCGACGAGCAGTACTTC
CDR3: CASSLDVGDEQYF

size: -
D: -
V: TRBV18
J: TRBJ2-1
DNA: TGTGCCAGCTCCCACGGACGGTCAAATGAGCAGTTCTTC
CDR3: CASSHGRSNEQFF

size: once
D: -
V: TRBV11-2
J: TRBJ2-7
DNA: TGTGCCAGCAGCCGCGGCACACTTAACGAGCAGTACTTC
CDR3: CASSRGTLNEQYF

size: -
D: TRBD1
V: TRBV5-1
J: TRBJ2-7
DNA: TGCGCCAGCAGCTTCGGGGACAGTGGGTACGAGCAGTACTTC
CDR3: CASSFGDSGYEQYF

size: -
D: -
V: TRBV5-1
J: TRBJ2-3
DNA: TGCGCCAGCAGCTTGCAGGGAGACAGCACAGATACGCAGTATTTT
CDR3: CASSLQGDSTDTQYF

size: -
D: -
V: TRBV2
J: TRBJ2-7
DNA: TGTGCCAGCAGCAGAGCTTACGAGCAGTACTTC
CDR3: CASSRAYEQYF

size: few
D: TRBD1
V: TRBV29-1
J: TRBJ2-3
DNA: TGCAGCGTTGAGCAGGGGGACGAAATCACAGATACGCAGTATTTT
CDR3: CSVEQGDEITDTQYF

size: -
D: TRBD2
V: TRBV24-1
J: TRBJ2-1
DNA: TGTGCCACCAGTGAGGGGATGGGACTAGCGGCGCACAATGAGCAGTTCTTC
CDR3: CATSEGMGLAAHNEQFF

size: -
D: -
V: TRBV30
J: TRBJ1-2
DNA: TGTGCCTGGAATGAGGACAGCGATGGCTACACCTTC
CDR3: CAWNEDSDGYTF

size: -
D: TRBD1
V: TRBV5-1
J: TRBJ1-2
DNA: TGCGCCAGCAGCCCCGGACAGGGGGACTATGGCTACACCTTC
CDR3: CASSPGQGDYGYTF

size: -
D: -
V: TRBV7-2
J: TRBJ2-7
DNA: TGTGCCAGCAGCTTAGCCAGCTCCTACGAGCAGTACTTC
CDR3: CASSLASSYEQYF